This T cell receptor (beta chain) was sequenced during a study of shared clonotypes between healthy human individuals. Germline CDR1 MGHRA, CDR2 YSYEKL. The V end was cut by 7 bases, the J end by 4 bases, with 21 bases between. This CDR3 has 16 amino acids. Findings and caveats of the study: Generation probabilities of non-shared clonotypes were lower (relative to those shared by all four donors).

Naive CD8 isolation took CD45RO-negative cells positively selected for CCR7 and excluded terminally differentiated effector memory CD45RA+ cells. Clones were sequenced by immunoSEQ multiplex PCR, and TCRdb holds only the in-frame ones, with some missing. The data show over 2 million clones, with about 95% seen just once and approximately 1.2% held by the top ten. Worth noting for this clone: The target antigen is unknown.

This clonotype was obtained from a man aged 18 to 30 in good health. This chain uses TRBV4-1 with TRBJ2-3; no clear D gene. Material for sequencing was naive CD8+ T cells sorted from blood. The CDR3 DNA reads as TGCGCCAGCAAAAAGAAGTCTAGTGCCCCCGCAGATACGCAGTATTTT. Translation gives CASKKKSSAPADTQYF.